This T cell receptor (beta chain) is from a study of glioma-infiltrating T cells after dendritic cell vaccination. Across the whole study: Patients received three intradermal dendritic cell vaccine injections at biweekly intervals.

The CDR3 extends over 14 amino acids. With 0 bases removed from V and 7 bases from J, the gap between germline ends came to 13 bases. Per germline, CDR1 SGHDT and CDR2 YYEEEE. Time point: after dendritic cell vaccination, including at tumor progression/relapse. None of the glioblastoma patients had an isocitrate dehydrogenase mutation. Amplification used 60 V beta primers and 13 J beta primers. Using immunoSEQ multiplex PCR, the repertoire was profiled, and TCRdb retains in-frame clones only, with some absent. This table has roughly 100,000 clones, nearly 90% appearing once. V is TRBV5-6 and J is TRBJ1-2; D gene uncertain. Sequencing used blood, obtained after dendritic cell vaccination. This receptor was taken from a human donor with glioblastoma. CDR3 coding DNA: TGTGCCAGCAGCTTGGGACGGGAGACGGGTGGCTACACCTTC. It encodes CASSLGRETGGYTF.